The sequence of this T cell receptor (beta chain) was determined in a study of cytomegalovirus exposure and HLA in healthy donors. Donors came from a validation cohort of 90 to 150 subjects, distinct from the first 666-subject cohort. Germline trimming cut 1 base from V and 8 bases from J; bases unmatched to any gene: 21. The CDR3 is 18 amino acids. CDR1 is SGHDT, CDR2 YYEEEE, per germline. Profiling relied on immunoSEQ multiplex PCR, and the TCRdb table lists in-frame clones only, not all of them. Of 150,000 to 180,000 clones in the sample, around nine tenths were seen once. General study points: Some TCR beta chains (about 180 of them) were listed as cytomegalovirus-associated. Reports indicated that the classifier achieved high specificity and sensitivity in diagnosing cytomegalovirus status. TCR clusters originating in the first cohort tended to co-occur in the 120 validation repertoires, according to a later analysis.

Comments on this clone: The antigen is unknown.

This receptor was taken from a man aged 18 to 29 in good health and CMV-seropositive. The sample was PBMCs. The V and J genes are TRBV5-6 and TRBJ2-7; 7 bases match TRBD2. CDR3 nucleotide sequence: TGTGCCAGCAGCTTGTTGAGCGGTGCGGGAGATGGTCTGGGGCAGCAGTACTTC. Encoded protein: CASSLLSGAGDGLGQQYF.